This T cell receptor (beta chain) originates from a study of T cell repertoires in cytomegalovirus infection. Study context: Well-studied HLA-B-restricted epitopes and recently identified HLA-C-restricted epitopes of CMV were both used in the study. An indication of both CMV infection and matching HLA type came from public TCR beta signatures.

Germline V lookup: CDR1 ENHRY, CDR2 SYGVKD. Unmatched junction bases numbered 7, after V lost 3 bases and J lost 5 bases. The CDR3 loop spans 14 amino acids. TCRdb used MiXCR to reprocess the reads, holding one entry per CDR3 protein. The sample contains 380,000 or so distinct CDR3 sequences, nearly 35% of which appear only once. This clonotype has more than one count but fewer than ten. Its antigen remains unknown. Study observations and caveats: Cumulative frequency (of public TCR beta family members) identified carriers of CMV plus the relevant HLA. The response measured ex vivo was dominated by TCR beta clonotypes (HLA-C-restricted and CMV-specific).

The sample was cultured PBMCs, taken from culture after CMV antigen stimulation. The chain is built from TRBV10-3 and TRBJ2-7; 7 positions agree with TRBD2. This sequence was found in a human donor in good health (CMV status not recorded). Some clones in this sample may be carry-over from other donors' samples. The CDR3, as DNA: TGTGCCATCAGTGATTTATCGGGAGGCCACGAGCAGTACTTC. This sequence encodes CAISDLSGGHEQYF.